The entry that follows covers one T cell receptor (beta chain) sequence. The antigen is not known. Original processing notes: The study took CDR3 differences across clinicopathological groups and made a distant-metastasis classifier for papillary thyroid cancer from them. TCRdb re-clonotyped the PCR reads via MiXCR. TCRdb assigned the V and J calls; the authors' analysis was not used. This table holds roughly 40,000 clones, around 10% found once. Germline V lookup: CDR1 MNHEY, CDR2 SVGEGT. V trimming: 8 bases; J trimming: 6 bases; junction bases outside the gene matches: 7. This CDR3 has 12 residues. Before thyroid surgery, none of the patients had received any treatment. The sample comes from a study of metastatic and nonmetastatic thyroid tumors. Study-wide background: Repertoires from malignant and benign thyroid patients were compared across blood and tumor or nodule tissue.

Findings and caveats of the study: Within blood and tumor, benign nodules reportedly had significantly lower TCR beta diversity than malignant thyroid tumors did.

The rearrangement joins TRBV6-2 or TRBV6-3 to TRBJ2-7; 7 bases map to TRBD1. Sample: blood. The TCR was taken from a male donor with papillary thyroid cancer or a benign thyroid nodule (not recorded which). Some clones in this sample may be carry-over from other donors' samples. The CDR3 DNA reads TGTGCCAGCCGGGACAGCAAACGCGAGCAGTACTTC. Translated: CASRDSKREQYF.